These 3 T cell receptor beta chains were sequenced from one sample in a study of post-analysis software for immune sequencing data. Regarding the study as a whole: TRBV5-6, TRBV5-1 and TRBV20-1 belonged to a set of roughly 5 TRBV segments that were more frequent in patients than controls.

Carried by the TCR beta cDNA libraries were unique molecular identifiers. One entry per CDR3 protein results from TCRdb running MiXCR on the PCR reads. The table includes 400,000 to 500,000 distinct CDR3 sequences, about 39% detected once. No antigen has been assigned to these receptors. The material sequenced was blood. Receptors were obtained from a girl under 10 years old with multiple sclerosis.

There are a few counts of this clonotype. The CDR3: CASSQEIGRVTEAFF. The CDR3 nucleotides read TGCGCCAGCAGCCAAGAGATAGGGAGGGTCACTGAAGCTTTCTTT. The J gene is TRBJ1-1, the V gene TRBV4-3; no clear D gene. V was shortened by 0 bases and J by 4 bases, with 12 bases between the two germline ends. This CDR3 has 15 residues. Germline values: CDR1 LGHNA, CDR2 YSLEER.

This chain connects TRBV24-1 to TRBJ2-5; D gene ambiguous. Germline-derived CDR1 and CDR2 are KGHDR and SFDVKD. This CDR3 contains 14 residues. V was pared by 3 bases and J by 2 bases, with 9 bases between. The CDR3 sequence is CATSDRLAQETQYF. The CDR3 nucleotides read TGTGCCACCAGTGATCGGCTCGCTCAAGAGACCCAGTACTTC.

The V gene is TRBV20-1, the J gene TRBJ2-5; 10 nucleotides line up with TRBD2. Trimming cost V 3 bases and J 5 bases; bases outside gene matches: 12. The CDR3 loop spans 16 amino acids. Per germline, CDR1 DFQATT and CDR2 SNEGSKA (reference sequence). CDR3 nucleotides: TGCAGTGCTAGTTTTAGAGCGGGGGGGCCGGAGGAGACCCAGTACTTC. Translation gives CSASFRAGGPEETQYF.